The clone carrying this T cell receptor beta chain was seen at least ten times. Antigen specificity is unknown. Germline CDR1 KGHDR, CDR2 SFDVKD. This CDR3 comprises 13 residues. V was cut by 2 bases and J by 5 bases, with 6 bases left in between. TCR beta CDR3 region amplification was performed from RNA transcripts. Using the HTBI primer set, a first-round RT-PCR was run on the TCR CDR3. One entry per CDR3 protein, called by TCRdb with MiXCR from the multiplex PCR reads. The sample contains fewer than 200,000 distinct CDR3 sequences, about 18% of which appear only once. It was considered stable Graves' hyperthyroidism when ophthalmopathy did not progress within 18 months. A patient was excluded if there was uncontrolled infection, other autoimmune disease, pregnancy or lactation. Isolation of PBMCs was performed on about 9.9 ml fresh peripheral blood. This specimen comes from a study of T cells in Graves' hyperthyroidism and ophthalmopathy. Points from the study as a whole: Most expanded thyroid clonotypes above 0.001 recurred in blood.

The origin of this receptor is a woman between 50 and 59 years old with Graves' hyperthyroidism. Sequenced material: blood. This chain connects TRBV24-1 to TRBJ2-1; D gene uncertain. The CDR3 bases are TGTGCCACCAGTGATTGGTCAGACAATGAGCAGTTCTTC. This encodes CATSDWSDNEQFF.